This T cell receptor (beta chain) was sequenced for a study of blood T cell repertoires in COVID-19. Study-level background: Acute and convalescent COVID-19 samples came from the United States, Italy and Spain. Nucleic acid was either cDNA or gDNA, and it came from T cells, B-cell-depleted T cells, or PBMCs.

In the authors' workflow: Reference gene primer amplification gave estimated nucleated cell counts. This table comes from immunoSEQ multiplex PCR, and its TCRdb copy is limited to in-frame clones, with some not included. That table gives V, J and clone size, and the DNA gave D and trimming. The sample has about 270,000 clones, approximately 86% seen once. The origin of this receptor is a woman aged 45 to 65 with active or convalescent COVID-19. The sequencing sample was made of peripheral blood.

The CDR3 region has the DNA TGTGCCAGCAGGGGACAGGGGGCGATTAAAACTGAAGCTTTCTTT. Translation: CASRGQGAIKTEAFF. The chain combines TRBV28 with TRBJ1-1, with 12 positions matching TRBD1. Germline V gene sequence: CDR1 MDHEN, CDR2 SYDVKM. The CDR3 extends over 15 amino acids. Trimming cost V 6 bases and J 5 bases; bases outside gene matches: 7.